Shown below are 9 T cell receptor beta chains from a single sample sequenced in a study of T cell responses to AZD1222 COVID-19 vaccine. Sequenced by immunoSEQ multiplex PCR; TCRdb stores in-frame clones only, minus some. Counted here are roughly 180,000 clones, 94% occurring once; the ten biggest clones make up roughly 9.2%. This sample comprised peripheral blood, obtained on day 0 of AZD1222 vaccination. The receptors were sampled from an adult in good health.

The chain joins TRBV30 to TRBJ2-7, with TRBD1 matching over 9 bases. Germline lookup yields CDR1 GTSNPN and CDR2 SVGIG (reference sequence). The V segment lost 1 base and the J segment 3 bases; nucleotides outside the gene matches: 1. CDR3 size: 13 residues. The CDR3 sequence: CAWSATGGYEQYF. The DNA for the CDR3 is TGTGCCTGGAGTGCGACAGGGGGCTACGAGCAGTACTTC.

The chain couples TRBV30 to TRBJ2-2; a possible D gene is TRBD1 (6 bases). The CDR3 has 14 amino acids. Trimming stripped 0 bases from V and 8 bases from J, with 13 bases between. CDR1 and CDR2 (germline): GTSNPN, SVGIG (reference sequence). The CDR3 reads CAWSVIQGKGELFF. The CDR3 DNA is TGTGCCTGGAGTGTAATACAGGGTAAAGGGGAGCTGTTTTTT.

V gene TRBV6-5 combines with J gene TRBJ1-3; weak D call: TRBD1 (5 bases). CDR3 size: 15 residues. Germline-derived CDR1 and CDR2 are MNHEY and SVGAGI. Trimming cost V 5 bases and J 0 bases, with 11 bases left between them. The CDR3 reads CASSKYRPSGNTIYF. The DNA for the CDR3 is TGTGCCAGCAGTAAATACAGGCCCTCTGGAAACACCATATATTTT.

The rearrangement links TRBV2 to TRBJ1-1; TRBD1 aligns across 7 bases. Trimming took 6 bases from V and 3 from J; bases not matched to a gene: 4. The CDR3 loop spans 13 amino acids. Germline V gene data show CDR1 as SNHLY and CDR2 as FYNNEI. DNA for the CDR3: TGTGCCAGCAGCGTTGACAGGGACACTGAAGCTTTCTTT. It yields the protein CASSVDRDTEAFF.

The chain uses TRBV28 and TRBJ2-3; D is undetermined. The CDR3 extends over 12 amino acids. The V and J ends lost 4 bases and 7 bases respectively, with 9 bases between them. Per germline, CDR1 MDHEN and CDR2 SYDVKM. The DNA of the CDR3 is TGTGCCAGCAGTTGGCAAGGCCATACGCAGTATTTT. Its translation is CASSWQGHTQYF.

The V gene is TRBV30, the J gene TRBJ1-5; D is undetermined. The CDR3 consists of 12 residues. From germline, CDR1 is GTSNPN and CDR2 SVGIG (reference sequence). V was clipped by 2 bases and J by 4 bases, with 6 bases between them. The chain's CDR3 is CAWSRVNQPQHF. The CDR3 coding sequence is TGTGCCTGGAGTAGGGTAAATCAGCCCCAGCATTTT.

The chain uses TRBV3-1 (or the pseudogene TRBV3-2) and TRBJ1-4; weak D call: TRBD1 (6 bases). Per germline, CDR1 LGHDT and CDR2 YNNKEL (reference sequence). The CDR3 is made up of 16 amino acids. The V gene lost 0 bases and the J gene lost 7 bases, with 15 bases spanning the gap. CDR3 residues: CASSQEPPEGGEKLFF. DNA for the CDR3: TGTGCCAGCAGCCAAGAGCCCCCCGAGGGGGGTGAAAAACTGTTTTTT.

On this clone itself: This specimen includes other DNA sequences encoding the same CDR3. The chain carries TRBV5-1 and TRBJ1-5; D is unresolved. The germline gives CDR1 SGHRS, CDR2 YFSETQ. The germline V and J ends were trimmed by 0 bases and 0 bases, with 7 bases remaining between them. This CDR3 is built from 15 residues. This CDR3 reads CASSLEGYSNQPQHF. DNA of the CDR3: TGCGCCAGCAGCTTGGAGGGATATAGCAATCAGCCCCAGCATTTT.

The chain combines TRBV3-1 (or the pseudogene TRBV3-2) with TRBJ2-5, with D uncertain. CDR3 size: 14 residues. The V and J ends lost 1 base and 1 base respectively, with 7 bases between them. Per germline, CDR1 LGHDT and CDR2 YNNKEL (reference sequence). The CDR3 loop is CASSQAGFQETQYF. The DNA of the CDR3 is TGTGCCAGCAGCCAAGCCGGTTTCCAAGAGACCCAGTACTTC.